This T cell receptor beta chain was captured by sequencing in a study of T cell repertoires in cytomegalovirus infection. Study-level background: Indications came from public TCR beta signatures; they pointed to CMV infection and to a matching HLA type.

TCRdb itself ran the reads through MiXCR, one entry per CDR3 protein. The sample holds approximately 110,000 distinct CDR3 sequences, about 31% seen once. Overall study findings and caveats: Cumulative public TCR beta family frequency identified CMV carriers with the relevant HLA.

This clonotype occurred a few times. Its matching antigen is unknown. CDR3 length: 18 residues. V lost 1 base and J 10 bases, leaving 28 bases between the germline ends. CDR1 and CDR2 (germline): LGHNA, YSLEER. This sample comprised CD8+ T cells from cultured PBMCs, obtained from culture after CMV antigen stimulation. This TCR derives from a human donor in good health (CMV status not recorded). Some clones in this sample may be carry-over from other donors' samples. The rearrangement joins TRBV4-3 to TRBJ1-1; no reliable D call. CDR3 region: CASSQATNIQIGPFGAFF. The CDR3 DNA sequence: TGCGCCAGCAGCCAAGCTACAAACATCCAGATAGGCCCCTTTGGAGCTTTCTTT.